What follows is one T cell receptor beta chain and its context. The target antigen is unknown. This sample stems from a study of spatial heterogeneity in lung cancer. Broader study findings: Follow-up blood showed ubiquitous expanded tumor TCRs less than blood at resection did.

Each TCR cDNA molecule carried a unique molecular identifier. TCRdb analysed the 5' RACE reads with MiXCR anew, one entry per CDR3 protein. The repertoire includes over 90,000 distinct CDR3 sequences, approximately 8.2% of them detected once, and 6.5% to 8.5% sits in the top ten. V lost 5 bases and J 9 bases, leaving 18 bases between the germline ends. In germline, CDR1 is SNHLY, CDR2 FYNNEI. This CDR3 region has 14 residues. Time point defined: sample taken at primary tumor resection. The authors sequenced whole RNA from tumor, nontumor lung or frozen PBMC without sorting. This chain connects TRBV2 to TRBJ2-3, with D tentatively TRBD1 (6 bases). The source material was PBMCs, sampled at surgery. The sequence derives from a male donor with early-stage non-small cell lung cancer. The CDR3 DNA sequence: TGTGCCAGCAGTTTGGACAGCGCGTCACGAACGCAGTATTTT. It is translated as CASSLDSASRTQYF.